Presented here are 4 T cell receptor beta chains from one specimen sequenced in a study of T-cell reconstitution after alpha-beta-depleted transplantation in children. For TCRbeta, the library was prepared with unique molecular identifiers. MiXCR was run by TCRdb on the PCR reads, yielding one entry per CDR3 protein. The sample has around 480,000 distinct CDR3 sequences, roughly 33% seen once; the top ten hold more than 2%. Specimen: PBMCs from the stem cell graft donor, collected from the stem cell graft. These receptors all stem from a human donor who donated a stem cell graft to a child with aplastic anemia.

This clonotype occurred a few times. This chain uses TRBV25-1 with TRBJ2-3; D unresolved. Trimming took 3 bases from V and 2 from J, leaving 15 bases between them. The CDR3 has 16 amino acids. Germline V gene sequence: CDR1 MGHDK, CDR2 SYGVNS. Written as DNA, the CDR3 is TGTGCCAGCAGTGATAGCTCTAACGTTCCCACAGATACGCAGTATTTT. It specifies CASSDSSNVPTDTQYF. Variable domain in full (rest from reference TRBV25-1 and TRBJ2-3): EADIYQTPRYLVIGTGKKITLECSQTMGHDKMYWYQQDPGMELHLIHYSYGVNSTEKGDLSSESTVSRIRTEHFPLTLESARPSHTSQYLCASSDSSNVPTDTQYFGPGTRLTVL.

This chain links TRBV5-1 with TRBJ2-2; TRBD1 agrees at 7 bases. Germline lookup yields CDR1 SGHRS and CDR2 YFSETQ. With V trimmed by 1 base and J by 0 bases, 3 bases remained unmatched. The CDR3 spans 16 residues. The CDR3 here is CASSLRDSPNTGELFF. Written as DNA, the CDR3 is TGCGCCAGCAGCTTGAGGGACAGTCCGAACACCGGGGAGCTGTTTTTT. The whole variable domain, remainder taken from reference TRBV5-1 and TRBJ2-2, is KAGVTQTPRYLIKTRGQQVTLSCSPISGHRSVSWYQQTPGQGLQFLFEYFSETQRNKGNFPGRFSGRQFSNSRSEMNVSTLELGDSALYLCASSLRDSPNTGELFFGEGSRLTVL.

This clonotype was picked up a small number of times. The chain recombines TRBV7-6 with TRBJ2-1, with unresolved D. This CDR3 comprises 14 residues. CDR1 and CDR2 from the germline V gene are SGHVS and FNYEAQ. V lost 6 bases and J lost 6, with 15 bases in between. DNA of the CDR3: TGTGCCAGCAGTATCACCGGGTCCCCCAATGAGCAGTTCTTC. Amino acids: CASSITGSPNEQFF.

V is TRBV18 and J is TRBJ2-5; D possibly matches TRBD1 or TRBD2 (6 bases each). The germline CDR1 and CDR2 sequences are KGHSH and LQKENI. CDR3 size: 15 residues. V dropped 2 bases and J dropped 5 bases, with 15 bases sitting between them. CDR3 sequence reads: CASSPISGAGETQYF. CDR3 nucleotides: TGTGCCAGCTCACCAATCTCGGGGGCCGGGGAGACCCAGTACTTC.